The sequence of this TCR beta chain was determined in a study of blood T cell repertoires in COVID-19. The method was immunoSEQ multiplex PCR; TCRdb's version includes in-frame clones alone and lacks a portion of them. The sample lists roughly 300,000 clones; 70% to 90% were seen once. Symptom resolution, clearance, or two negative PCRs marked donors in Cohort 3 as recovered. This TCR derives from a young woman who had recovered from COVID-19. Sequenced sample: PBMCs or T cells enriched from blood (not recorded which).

CDR3 sequence (DNA): TGTGCCAGCAGCTTAGGATACAGCGGAAACACCATATATTTT. Its protein is CASSLGYSGNTIYF. V gene TRBV11-2 combines with J gene TRBJ1-3, with D unclear. The V end lost 1 base, the J end lost 4 bases, and 8 bases lay between the germline ends. This CDR3 comprises 14 residues. Per the germline V gene, CDR1 is SGHAT and CDR2 is FQNNGV.